This is a list of T cell receptor beta chains from one sample in a study of PD-L1 blockade in urothelial cancer. Sequencing used immunoSEQ multiplex PCR; TCRdb keeps in-frame clones, though not all of them. Seen here are around 38,000 clones, about 86% observed once, and the top ten hold roughly 24%. The input for sequencing was PBMCs, taken around atezolizumab (anti-PD-L1) treatment. All receptors come from a man between 60 and 70 years old with urothelial cancer. CDR3s include the opening cysteine and the closing phenylalanine or tryptophan. D genes are given only for firm matches. For some rows the clone size is stated as once, few or many, or as a class when expanded; others skip it.

v_call	j_call	d_call	clone_size	cdr3_aa	cdr3_nt
TRBV11-3	TRBJ2-7	-	-	CASSTTSGYEQYF	TGTGCCAGCAGCACGACTAGTGGGTACGAGCAGTACTTC
TRBV2	TRBJ2-7	-	-	CASSESPARDEQYF	TGTGCCAGCAGTGAAAGCCCCGCCAGGGACGAGCAGTACTTC
TRBV4-1	TRBJ1-1	TRBD1	once	CASSPTLDRISTEAFF	TGCGCCAGCAGCCCAACCCTGGACAGGATTTCGACTGAAGCTTTCTTT
TRBV28	TRBJ1-2	TRBD1	-	CASSDRDWGYTF	TGTGCCAGCAGTGACAGGGATTGGGGCTACACCTTC
TRBV19	TRBJ1-2	TRBD1	-	CASSKEGDRGLFDYGYTF	TGTGCCAGTAGTAAGGAAGGAGACAGGGGGCTTTTTGACTATGGCTACACCTTC
TRBV7-9	TRBJ1-1	-	-	CASSLGGSGAEAFF	TGTGCCAGCAGCTTAGGGGGTTCGGGGGCTGAAGCTTTCTTT
TRBV6-6	TRBJ2-7	-	-	CASSYSQSGGHEQYF	TGTGCCAGCAGTTACTCGCAATCAGGGGGGCACGAGCAGTACTTC
TRBV7-2	TRBJ1-2	TRBD1	-	CASSLGQGNYGYTF	TGTGCCAGCAGCTTAGGACAGGGGAACTATGGCTACACCTTC
TRBV6-4	TRBJ2-1	TRBD2	-	CASTRLAGGSYNEQFF	TGTGCCAGCACCCGACTAGCGGGAGGGAGTTACAATGAGCAGTTCTTC
TRBV19	TRBJ1-3	-	-	CASNAQGSGNTIYF	TGTGCCAGTAACGCACAGGGATCTGGAAACACCATATATTTT
TRBV6-1	TRBJ2-6	TRBD2	-	CASTDGRGANVLTF	TGTGCCAGCACGGACGGGAGGGGGGCCAACGTCCTGACTTTC
TRBV9	TRBJ2-7	-	-	CASSVESLLKGEQYF	TGTGCCAGCAGCGTAGAGTCCCTTTTGAAGGGGGAGCAGTACTTC
TRBV7-3	TRBJ2-3	TRBD2	-	CASSLTASGASTDTQYF	TGTGCCAGCAGCTTAACGGCTAGCGGAGCTAGCACAGATACGCAGTATTTT
TRBV5-1	TRBJ2-7	TRBD1	-	CASSIPGTGTYEQYF	TGCGCCAGCAGCATACCCGGGACAGGGACCTACGAGCAGTACTTC
TRBV10-3	TRBJ1-6	-	-	CAINQGYNSPLHF	TGTGCCATCAACCAGGGTTATAATTCACCCCTCCACTTT
TRBV4-1	TRBJ2-1	TRBD2	-	CASSQELAGAWNEQFF	TGCGCCAGCAGCCAAGAGCTAGCGGGGGCCTGGAATGAGCAGTTCTTC
TRBV29-1	TRBJ1-1	-	-	CSVDQGGTEAFF	TGCAGCGTTGATCAGGGAGGCACTGAAGCTTTCTTT
TRBV6-4	TRBJ1-2	-	few	CASTRGGYTF	TGTGCCAGCACTAGGGGTGGCTACACCTTC
TRBV18	TRBJ1-5	-	-	CASSPAGVSNQPQHF	TGTGCCAGCTCTCCGGCCGGAGTTAGCAATCAGCCCCAGCATTTT
TRBV6-5	TRBJ1-5	TRBD1	-	CASRPDRGGNQPQHF	TGTGCCAGCAGACCAGACAGGGGAGGGAATCAGCCCCAGCATTTT
TRBV11-2	TRBJ1-1	TRBD1	-	CASSFQGVTEAFF	TGTGCCAGCAGCTTTCAGGGGGTAACTGAAGCTTTCTTT
TRBV11-3	TRBJ1-3	TRBD1	-	CASSKGGGENTIYF	TGTGCCAGCAGCAAAGGAGGGGGCGAAAACACCATATATTTT
TRBV19	TRBJ1-2	TRBD1	-	CASTRTGGADYGYTF	TGTGCCAGTACACGAACAGGGGGCGCCGACTATGGCTACACCTTC
TRBV2	TRBJ1-5	-	-	CASGGGNQPQHF	TGTGCCAGCGGGGGGGGGAATCAGCCCCAGCATTTT